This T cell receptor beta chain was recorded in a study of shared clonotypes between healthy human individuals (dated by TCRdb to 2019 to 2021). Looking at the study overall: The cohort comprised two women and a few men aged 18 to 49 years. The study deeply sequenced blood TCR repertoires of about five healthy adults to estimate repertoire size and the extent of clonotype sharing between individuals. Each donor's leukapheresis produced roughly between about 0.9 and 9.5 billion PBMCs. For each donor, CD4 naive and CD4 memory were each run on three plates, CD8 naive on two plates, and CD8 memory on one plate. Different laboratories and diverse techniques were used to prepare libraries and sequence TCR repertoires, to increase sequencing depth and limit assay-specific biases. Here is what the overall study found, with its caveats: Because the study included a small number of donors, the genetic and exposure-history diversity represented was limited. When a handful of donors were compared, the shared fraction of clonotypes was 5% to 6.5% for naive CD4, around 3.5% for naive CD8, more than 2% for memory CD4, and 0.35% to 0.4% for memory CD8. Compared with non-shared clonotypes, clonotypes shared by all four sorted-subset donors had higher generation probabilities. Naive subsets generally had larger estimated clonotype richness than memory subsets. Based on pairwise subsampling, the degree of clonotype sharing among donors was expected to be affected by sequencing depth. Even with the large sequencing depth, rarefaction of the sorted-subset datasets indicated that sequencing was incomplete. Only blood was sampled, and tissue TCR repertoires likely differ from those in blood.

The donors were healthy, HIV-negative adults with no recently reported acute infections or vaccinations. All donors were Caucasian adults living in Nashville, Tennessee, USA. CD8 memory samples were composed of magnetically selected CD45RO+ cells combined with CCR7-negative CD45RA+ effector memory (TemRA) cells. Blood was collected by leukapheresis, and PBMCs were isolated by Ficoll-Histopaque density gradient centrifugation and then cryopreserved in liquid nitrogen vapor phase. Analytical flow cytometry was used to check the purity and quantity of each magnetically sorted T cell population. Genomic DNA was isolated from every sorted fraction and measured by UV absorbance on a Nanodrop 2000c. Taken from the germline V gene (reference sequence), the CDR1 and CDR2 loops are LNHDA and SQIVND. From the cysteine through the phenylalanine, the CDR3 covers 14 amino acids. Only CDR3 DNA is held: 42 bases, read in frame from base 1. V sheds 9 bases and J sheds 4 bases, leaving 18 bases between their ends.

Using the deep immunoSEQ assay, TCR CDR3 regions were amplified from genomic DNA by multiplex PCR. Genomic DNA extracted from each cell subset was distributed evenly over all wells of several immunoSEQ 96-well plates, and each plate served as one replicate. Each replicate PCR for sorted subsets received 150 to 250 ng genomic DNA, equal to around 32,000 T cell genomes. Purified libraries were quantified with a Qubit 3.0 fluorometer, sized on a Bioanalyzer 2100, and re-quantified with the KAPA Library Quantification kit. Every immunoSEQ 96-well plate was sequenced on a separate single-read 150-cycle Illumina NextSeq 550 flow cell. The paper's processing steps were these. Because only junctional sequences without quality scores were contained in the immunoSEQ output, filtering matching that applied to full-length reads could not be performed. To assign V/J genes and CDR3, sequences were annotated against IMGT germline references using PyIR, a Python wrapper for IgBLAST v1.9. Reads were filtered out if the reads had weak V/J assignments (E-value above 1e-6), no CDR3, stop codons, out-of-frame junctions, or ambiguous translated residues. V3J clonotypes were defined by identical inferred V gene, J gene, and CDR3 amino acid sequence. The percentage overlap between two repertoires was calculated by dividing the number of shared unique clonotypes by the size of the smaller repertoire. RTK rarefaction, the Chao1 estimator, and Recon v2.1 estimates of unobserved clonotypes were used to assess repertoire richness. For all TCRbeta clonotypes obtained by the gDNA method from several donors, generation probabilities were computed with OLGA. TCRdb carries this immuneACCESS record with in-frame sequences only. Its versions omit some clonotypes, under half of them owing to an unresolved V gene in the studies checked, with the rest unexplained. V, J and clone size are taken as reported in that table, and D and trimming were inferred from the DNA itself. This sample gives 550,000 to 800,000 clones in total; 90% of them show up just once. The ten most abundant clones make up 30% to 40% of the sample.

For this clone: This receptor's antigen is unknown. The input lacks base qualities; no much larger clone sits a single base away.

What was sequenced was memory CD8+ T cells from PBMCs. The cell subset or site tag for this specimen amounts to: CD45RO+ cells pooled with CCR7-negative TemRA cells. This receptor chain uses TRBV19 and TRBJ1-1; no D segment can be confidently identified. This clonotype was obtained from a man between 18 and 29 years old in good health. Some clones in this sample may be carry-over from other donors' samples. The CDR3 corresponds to CASHVTGLSTEAFF. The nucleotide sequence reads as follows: TGTGCCAGCCATGTTACTGGGCTCAGCACTGAAGCTTTCTTT.